The 9 T cell receptor beta chains given below trace back to one sample, sequenced in a study of blood T cells in healthy people across ages. PCR was performed a second time for about 7 to 11 cycles using a sample-barcoded 5' primer and a J-beta primer mix. TCRdb called the 5' RACE reads again in MiXCR, with one record for every CDR3 protein. This repertoire shows roughly 680,000 distinct CDR3 sequences, more than 40% found once; its top ten account for around 32%. Specimen: blood. All receptors come from a woman aged 55 to 70 in good health.

The gene calls are TRBV5-6 and TRBJ2-7, with D maybe TRBD1 (5 bases). V was pared by 4 bases and J by 3 bases, with 11 bases between. The germline V gene encodes CDR1 SGHDT and CDR2 YYEEEE. The CDR3 is 13 residues long. For the CDR3, the DNA is TGTGCCAGCAGCCCTCCCGACAGCTACGAGCAGTACTTC. The encoded protein is CASSPPDSYEQYF.

In this sample, this clonotype turned up a few times. The rearrangement uses TRBV9 and TRBJ2-1, with D possibly TRBD2 on 6 matching bases. This CDR3 comprises 17 residues. V was clipped by 4 bases and J by 8 bases, with 25 bases between them. CDR1 is SGDLS and CDR2 is YYNGEE in the germline V gene. The CDR3 coding sequence is TGTGCCAGCAGCCTACCCGGGGGATTTACTATTGTTGATGAGCAGTTCTTC. This gives the protein CASSLPGGFTIVDEQFF.

The rearrangement joins TRBV7-2 to TRBJ1-1; weak D call: TRBD1 (5 bases). Germline values: CDR1 SGHTA, CDR2 FQGNSA. V dropped 6 bases and J dropped 6 bases, with 17 bases sitting between them. This CDR3 comprises 14 residues. CDR3 amino acids: CASSFYPGDAEAFF. CDR3 nucleotide sequence: TGTGCCAGCAGTTTTTACCCCGGGGACGCTGAAGCTTTCTTT.

The chain uses TRBV3-1 and TRBJ2-3, with D perhaps TRBD1 (5 bases). The ends were cut back, 8 bases at V and 1 base at J, with 13 bases in the middle. Germline V lookup: CDR1 LGHDT, CDR2 YNNKEL (reference sequence). The CDR3 spans 14 residues. The DNA for the CDR3 is TGTGCCAGCGGACCGACAGTAGGCACAGATACGCAGTATTTT. This gives the protein CASGPTVGTDTQYF.

The rearrangement joins TRBV6-2 or TRBV6-3 to TRBJ2-1; the D gene is possibly TRBD1 (5 bases). The CDR3 consists of 12 residues. Trimming cost V 2 bases and J 9 bases, with 8 bases left between them. Germline loops: CDR1 MNHEY, CDR2 SVGEGT. CDR3 protein: CASSYPGIEQFF. Written as DNA, the CDR3 is TGTGCCAGCAGTTACCCAGGGATTGAGCAGTTCTTC.

This clonotype was counted a few times. J is TRBJ2-7 and V is TRBV4-3; D possibly corresponds to TRBD1 (5 bases). The germline V and J ends were trimmed by 4 bases and 2 bases, with 15 bases remaining between them. The CDR3 is made up of 15 amino acids. Per germline, CDR1 LGHNA and CDR2 YSLEER. This CDR3 reads CASSRTSDIPYEQYF. In nucleotides, the CDR3 is TGCGCCAGCAGCCGCACCTCGGACATTCCCTACGAGCAGTACTTC.

The chain uses TRBV27 and TRBJ1-5; D unresolved. The CDR3 runs to 13 residues. Germline V gene data show CDR1 as MNHEY and CDR2 as SMNVEV (reference sequence). With 3 bases removed from V and 6 bases from J, the gap between germline ends came to 9 bases. Here the CDR3 DNA reads TGTGCCAGCAGTTTTCGGGTTCGTCAGCCCCAGCATTTT. Its translation: CASSFRVRQPQHF.

Of note for this clonotype: Compared with germline, one end of the junction differs, possibly owing to a read error. The rearrangement joins TRBV29-1 to TRBJ1-2; 8 nucleotides line up with TRBD1. This CDR3 contains 14 residues. The germline gives CDR1 SQVTM, CDR2 ANQGSEA. The CDR3 reads CGVDVQGAYYGYTF. CDR3 in DNA: TGCGGCGTTGACGTCCAGGGGGCATACTATGGCTACACCTTC.

This clonotype was seen only a few times. The V gene is TRBV5-5, the J gene TRBJ2-3; D gene unclear. Germline V gene sequence: CDR1 SGHKS, CDR2 YYEKEE (reference sequence). V was cut by 1 base and J by 2 bases, with 8 bases left in between. This CDR3 is 14 amino acids long. In DNA, the CDR3 is TGTGCCAGCAGCTTGAAGGGTCCCACAGATACGCAGTATTTT. This codes for CASSLKGPTDTQYF.